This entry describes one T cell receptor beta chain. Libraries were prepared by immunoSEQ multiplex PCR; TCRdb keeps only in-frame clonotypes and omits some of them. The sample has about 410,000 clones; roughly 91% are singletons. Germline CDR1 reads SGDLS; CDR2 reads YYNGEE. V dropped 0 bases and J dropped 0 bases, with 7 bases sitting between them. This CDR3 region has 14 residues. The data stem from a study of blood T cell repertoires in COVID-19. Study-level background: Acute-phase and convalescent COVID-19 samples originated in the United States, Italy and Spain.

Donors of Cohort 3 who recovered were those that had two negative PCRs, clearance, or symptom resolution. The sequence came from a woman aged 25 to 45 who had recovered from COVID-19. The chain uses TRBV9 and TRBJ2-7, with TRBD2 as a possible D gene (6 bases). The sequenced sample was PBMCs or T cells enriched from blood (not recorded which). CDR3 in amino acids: CASSVGGDSYEQYF. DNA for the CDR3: TGTGCCAGCAGCGTAGGGGGGGACTCCTACGAGCAGTACTTC.